This T cell receptor (beta chain) was sequenced for a study of identical twins. This clonotype has more than one count but fewer than ten. Its specificity is not known. A universal primer site arose from template switching, and cDNA bore unique molecular identifiers. TCRdb fed the 5' RACE reads into MiXCR, producing one record per CDR3 protein. This sample carries 400,000 to 500,000 distinct CDR3 sequences, about 18% of them seen once, and the ten largest clones take around 12%. General study results and limits: Insertions ran lower in abundant cord blood beta clonotypes, though not in memory repertoires. Within monozygotic twins, out-of-frame TCR alpha sharing was underestimated by the models.

Trimming removed 5 bases at V and 4 bases at J, with 12 bases between. Germline values: CDR1 MNHEY, CDR2 SMNVEV (reference sequence). The CDR3 totals 13 residues. The chain uses TRBV27 and TRBJ2-7; either TRBD1 or TRBD2 may supply D (5 bases each). This receptor was obtained from a man aged 45-65 years in good health. What was sequenced was naive T cells sorted from blood. CDR3 amino acids: CASSPWDGYEQYF. CDR3 nucleotide sequence: TGTGCCAGCAGTCCCTGGGACGGGTACGAGCAGTACTTC.